A single sample is the source of the 18 T cell receptor beta chains below, sequenced in a study of post-analysis software for immune sequencing data. Study-level points and caveats: Higher frequency in patients than in controls was seen for a handful of TRBV segments, with TRBV5-6, TRBV5-1 and TRBV20-1 among them.

Included in the TCR beta cDNA libraries were unique molecular identifiers. TCRdb re-derived calls from the PCR reads in MiXCR, one entry per CDR3 protein. Counted here are almost 700,000 distinct CDR3 sequences, approximately 60% occurring once; the ten biggest clones make up 11%. Their antigen targets remain unknown. Sequenced: blood. Source of these receptors: a girl aged 2-10 years with multiple sclerosis.

This chain joins TRBV19 and TRBJ1-2; TRBD1 might be the D (5 bases). The germline CDR1 and CDR2 sequences are LNHDA and SQIVND (reference sequence). The CDR3 contains 18 residues. V was cut by 0 bases and J by 5 bases, with 22 bases left in between. The CDR3 here is CASSIDTWSGKNRYGYTF. The CDR3 DNA follows: TGTGCCAGTAGTATAGATACCTGGTCAGGGAAGAACCGGTATGGCTACACCTTC.

This sequence joins TRBV5-1 and TRBJ2-5; D may be TRBD1 (6 bases). Trimming shortened V by 3 bases and J by 4 bases, and 16 bases separated the two germline ends. Germline V gene lookup returns CDR1 SGHRS and CDR2 YFSETQ. The CDR3 consists of 15 residues. The CDR3 here is CASSYNPQGGETQYF. The DNA for the CDR3 is TGCGCCAGCAGCTATAACCCACAGGGCGGAGAGACCCAGTACTTC.

This clonotype was observed a handful of times. The chain combines TRBV7-9 with TRBJ2-5; 7 bases are a match to TRBD2. Trimming removed 1 base from V and 5 bases from J; junction bases left unmatched: 10. The CDR3 is 16 amino acids. Germline V gene lookup returns CDR1 SEHNR and CDR2 FQNEAQ (reference sequence). CDR3 in DNA: TGTGCCAGCAGCTTAGGCGGAGGCGGGAGCGGGGAGACCCAGTACTTC. Translating gives CASSLGGGGSGETQYF.

This clonotype was seen a few times. The chain uses TRBV20-1 and TRBJ2-1; TRBD1 or TRBD2 may be the D gene (5 bases each). This CDR3 has 16 amino acids. V gave up 3 bases and J gave up 7 bases, with 22 bases separating them. Germline CDR1 reads DFQATT; CDR2 reads SNEGSKA (reference sequence). The CDR3 coding sequence is TGCAGTGCTAGGAAGGCTTTGTTGGGGGAAGGGAATGAGCAGTTCTTC. Amino acid sequence: CSARKALLGEGNEQFF.

The chain links TRBV29-1 to TRBJ2-7; D is unresolved. Germline V CDR1 and CDR2: SQVTM, ANQGSEA. CDR3 length: 15 residues. V lost 6 bases, J lost 1 base, and 19 bases lay in between. The chain's CDR3 is CSVRPRTDGSYEQYF. The CDR3 nucleotides are TGCAGCGTGAGACCTCGGACGGATGGTTCCTACGAGCAGTACTTC.

The chain recombines TRBV12-3 or TRBV12-4 with TRBJ2-3; 8 bases are shared with TRBD2. The CDR3 has 17 residues. V was clipped by 6 bases and J by 0 bases; unmatched bases: 11. In DNA form, the CDR3 reads TGTGCCAGCAGCCCACCGGGCGGGAGGCCTAGCACAGATACGCAGTATTTT. The encoded protein is CASSPPGGRPSTDTQYF.

This clonotype has a handful of counts. The chain carries TRBV4-3 and TRBJ2-6; no firm D call. V lost 1 base, J lost 4 bases, and 14 bases lay in between. This CDR3 comprises 17 residues. In germline, CDR1 is LGHNA, CDR2 YSLEER. The CDR3 protein is CASSQVLEDEGANVLTF. DNA for the CDR3: TGCGCCAGCAGCCAAGTGTTAGAGGATGAGGGGGCCAACGTCCTGACTTTC.

This sequence joins TRBV4-1 and TRBJ1-2; D is ambiguous. Trimming took 0 bases from V and 7 from J, leaving 18 bases between them. This CDR3 has 16 residues. The germline V gene encodes CDR1 MGHRA and CDR2 YSYEKL. CDR3 bases: TGCGCCAGCAGCCAAGAATGGATCGGGGAAAAGGGTGGCTACACCTTC. It translates to CASSQEWIGEKGGYTF.

This chain joins TRBV7-2 and TRBJ2-7; 9 positions agree with TRBD1. The germline V gene has CDR1 SGHTA and CDR2 FQGNSA. With 5 bases clipped from V and 5 bases from J, the junction kept 13 bases outside the gene matches. This CDR3 is built from 16 residues. The CDR3 loop reads CASSPQNRGRENEQYF. In DNA, the CDR3 is TGTGCCAGCAGCCCTCAAAACAGGGGGCGCGAGAACGAGCAGTACTTC.

This chain uses TRBV20-1 with TRBJ2-1; TRBD1 might be the D (6 bases). Germline V gives CDR1 DFQATT, CDR2 SNEGSKA (reference sequence). The CDR3 extends over 16 amino acids. With 0 bases removed from V and 7 bases from J, the gap between germline ends came to 19 bases. The CDR3 here is CSARDGRGTVTNEQFF. In DNA form, the CDR3 reads TGCAGTGCTAGAGACGGCAGGGGTACGGTAACGAATGAGCAGTTCTTC.

CDR3 in DNA: TGTGCCAGCAGCCAAATTCCCAACAATGAGCAGTTCTTC. Amino acids: CASSQIPNNEQFF. The chain links TRBV4-2 to TRBJ2-1; D is ambiguous. Germline values: CDR1 LGHNA, CDR2 YNFKEQ. V shed 2 bases and J shed 5 bases, with 7 bases lying between them. The CDR3 length is 13 residues.

This clonotype was counted a few times. The chain carries TRBV7-2 and TRBJ2-1, with D perhaps TRBD1 (6 bases). The CDR3 contains 15 residues. The V and J ends lost 3 bases and 5 bases respectively, with 14 bases between them. CDR1 is SGHTA, CDR2 FQGNSA, per germline. CDR3 DNA: TGTGCCAGCAGCTTGACAACAGGGTGGAACAATGAGCAGTTCTTC. It codes for CASSLTTGWNNEQFF.

V gene TRBV29-1 combines with J gene TRBJ2-1; 9 bases match TRBD1. V lost 7 bases to trimming and J lost 4 bases; unmatched junction nucleotides: 14. Germline CDR1 is SQVTM and CDR2 is ANQGSEA. The CDR3 runs 16 residues. The CDR3 spells CSAGTLGQGSYNEQFF. In DNA, the CDR3 is TGCAGCGCTGGGACTCTCGGACAGGGGAGTTACAATGAGCAGTTCTTC.

This chain joins TRBV12-3 or TRBV12-4 and TRBJ1-1; 10 positions agree with TRBD1. V was clipped by 4 bases and J by 11 bases; unmatched bases: 4. This CDR3 comprises 12 residues. The chain's CDR3 is CASSSDRGNAFF. CDR3 coding DNA: TGTGCCAGCAGTTCGGACAGGGGGAATGCTTTCTTT.

This chain connects TRBV12-3 or TRBV12-4 to TRBJ1-1; 9 bases align to TRBD1. Unmatched junction bases numbered 8, after V lost 3 bases and J lost 6 bases. The CDR3 covers 15 residues. CDR3 protein: CASSLNGQGISEAFF. CDR3 bases: TGTGCCAGCAGTTTGAATGGACAGGGGATTTCTGAAGCTTTCTTT.

V usage is TRBV29-1 and J usage is TRBJ1-1; tentatively, D is TRBD1 (5 bases). This CDR3 has 14 amino acids. Trimming took 2 bases from V and 5 from J, leaving 15 bases between them. From germline, CDR1 is SQVTM and CDR2 ANQGSEA. DNA for the CDR3: TGCAGCGTTGAATTCCAGGGAGGTAAAACTGAAGCTTTCTTT. It yields the protein CSVEFQGGKTEAFF.

The chain is built from TRBV29-1 and TRBJ1-5; D unresolved. The CDR3 contains 13 residues. Deletions cut 4 bases from V and 5 bases from J, with 12 bases between. CDR1 SQVTM and CDR2 ANQGSEA come from the germline V gene. CDR3 sequence reads: CSVGDSPDQPQHF. The DNA for the CDR3 is TGCAGCGTTGGAGACTCCCCGGATCAGCCCCAGCATTTT.

V gene TRBV7-2 combines with J gene TRBJ2-1; D is unresolved. Germline values: CDR1 SGHTA, CDR2 FQGNSA. V gave up 1 base and J gave up 1 base, with 5 bases separating them. The CDR3 extends over 14 amino acids. The CDR3 loop reads CASSLVVSYNEQFF. CDR3 coding DNA: TGTGCCAGCAGCTTAGTGGTATCCTACAATGAGCAGTTCTTC. The full variable domain, with the rest looked up from reference TRBV7-2 and TRBJ2-1, is GAGVSQSPSNKVTEKGKDVELRCDPISGHTALYWYRQSLGQGLEFLIYFQGNSAPDKSGLPSDRFSAERTGGSVSTLTIQRTQQEDSAVYLCASSLVVSYNEQFFGPGTRLTVL.